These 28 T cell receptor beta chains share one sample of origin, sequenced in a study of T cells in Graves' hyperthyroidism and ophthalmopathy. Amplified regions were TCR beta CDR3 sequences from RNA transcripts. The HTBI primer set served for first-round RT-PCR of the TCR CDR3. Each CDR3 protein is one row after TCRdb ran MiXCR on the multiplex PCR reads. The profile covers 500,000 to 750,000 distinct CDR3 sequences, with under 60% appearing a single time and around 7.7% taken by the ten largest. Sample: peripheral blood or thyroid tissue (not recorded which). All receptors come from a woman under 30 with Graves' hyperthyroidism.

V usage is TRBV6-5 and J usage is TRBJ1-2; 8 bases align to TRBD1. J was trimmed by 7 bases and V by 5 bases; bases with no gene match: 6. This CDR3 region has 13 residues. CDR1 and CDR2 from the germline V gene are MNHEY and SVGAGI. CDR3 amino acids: CASSNDRGFGYTF. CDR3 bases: TGTGCCAGCAGTAACGACAGGGGTTTTGGCTACACCTTC.

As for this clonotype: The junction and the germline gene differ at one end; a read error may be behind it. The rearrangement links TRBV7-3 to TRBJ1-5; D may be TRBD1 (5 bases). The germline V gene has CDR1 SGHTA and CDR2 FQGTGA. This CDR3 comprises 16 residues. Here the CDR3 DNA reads TGCGCCAGCAGCCTCCCGGGACGGGTCCTACGCCAGCCCCAGCATTTT. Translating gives CASSLPGRVLRQPQHF. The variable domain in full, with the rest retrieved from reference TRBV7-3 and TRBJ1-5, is GAGVSQTPSNKVTEKGKYVELRCDPISGHTALYWYRQSLGQGPEFLIYFQGTGAADDSGLPNDRFFAVRPEGSVSTLKIQRTERGDSAVYLCASSLPGRVLRQPQHFGDGTRLSIL.

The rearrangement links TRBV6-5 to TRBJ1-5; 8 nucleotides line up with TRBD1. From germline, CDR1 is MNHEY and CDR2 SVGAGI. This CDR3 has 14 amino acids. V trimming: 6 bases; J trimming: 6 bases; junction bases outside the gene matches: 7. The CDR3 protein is CASRSRQGTQPQHF. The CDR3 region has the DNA TGTGCCAGCAGGAGCCGACAGGGGACTCAGCCCCAGCATTTT.

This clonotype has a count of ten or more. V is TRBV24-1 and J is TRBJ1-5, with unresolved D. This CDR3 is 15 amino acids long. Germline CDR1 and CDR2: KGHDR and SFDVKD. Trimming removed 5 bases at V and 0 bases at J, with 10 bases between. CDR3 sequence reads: CATSAHGSSNQPQHF. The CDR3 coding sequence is TGTGCCACCAGTGCCCACGGGAGTAGCAATCAGCCCCAGCATTTT.

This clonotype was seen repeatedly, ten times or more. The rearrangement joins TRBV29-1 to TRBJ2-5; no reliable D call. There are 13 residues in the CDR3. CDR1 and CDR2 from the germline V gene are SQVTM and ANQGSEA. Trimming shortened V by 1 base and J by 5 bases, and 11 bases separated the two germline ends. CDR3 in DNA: TGCAGCGTTGAAGTTTCGGTTTCGGAGACCCAGTACTTC. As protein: CSVEVSVSETQYF.

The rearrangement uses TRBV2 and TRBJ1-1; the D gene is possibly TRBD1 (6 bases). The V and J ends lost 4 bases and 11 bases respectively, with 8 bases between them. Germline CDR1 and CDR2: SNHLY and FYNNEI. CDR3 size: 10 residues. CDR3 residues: CASSAQGAFF. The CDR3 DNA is TGTGCCAGCAGTGCGCAGGGGGCTTTCTTT.

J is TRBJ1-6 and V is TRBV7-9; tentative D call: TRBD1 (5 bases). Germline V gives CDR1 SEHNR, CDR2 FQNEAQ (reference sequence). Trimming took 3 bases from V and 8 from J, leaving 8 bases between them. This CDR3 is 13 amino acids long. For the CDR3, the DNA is TGTGCCAGCAGCTTCGAAGGGGATTCACCCCTCCACTTT. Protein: CASSFEGDSPLHF.

The chain's CDR3 is CASSPRGQRDEKLFF. The CDR3 region has the DNA TGTGCCAGTAGCCCCCGAGGACAACGAGATGAAAAACTGTTTTTT. J is TRBJ1-4 and V is TRBV19, with D possibly matching TRBD1 (5 bases). The V and J ends lost 6 bases and 6 bases respectively, with 17 bases between them. The CDR3 spans 15 residues. Germline CDR1 LNHDA, CDR2 SQIVND (reference sequence).

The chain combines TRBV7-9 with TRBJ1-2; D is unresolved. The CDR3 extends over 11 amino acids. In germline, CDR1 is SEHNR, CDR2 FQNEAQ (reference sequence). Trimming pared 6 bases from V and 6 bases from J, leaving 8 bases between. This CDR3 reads CASSSGNGYTF. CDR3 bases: TGTGCCAGCAGTTCTGGAAATGGCTACACCTTC.

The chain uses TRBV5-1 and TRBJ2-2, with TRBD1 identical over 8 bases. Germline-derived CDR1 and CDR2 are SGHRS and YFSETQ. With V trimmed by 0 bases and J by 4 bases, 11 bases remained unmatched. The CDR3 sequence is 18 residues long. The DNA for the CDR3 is TGCGCCAGCAGCTTGGATCAGACAGGGGCCCAAACCACCGGGGAGCTGTTTTTT. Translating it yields CASSLDQTGAQTTGELFF.

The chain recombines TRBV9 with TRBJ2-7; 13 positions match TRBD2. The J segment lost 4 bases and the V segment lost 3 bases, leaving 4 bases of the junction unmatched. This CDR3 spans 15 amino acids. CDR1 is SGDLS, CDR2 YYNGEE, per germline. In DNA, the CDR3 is TGTGCCAGCAGCGCCGGGACTAGCGGGACGTACGAGCAGTACTTC. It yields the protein CASSAGTSGTYEQYF. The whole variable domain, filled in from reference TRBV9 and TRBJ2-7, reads DSGVTQTPKHLITATGQRVTLRCSPRSGDLSVYWYQQSLDQGLQFLIQYYNGEERAKGNILERFSAQQFPDLHSELNLSSLELGDSALYFCASSAGTSGTYEQYFGPGTRLTVT.

The CDR3: CASSLVGQGGETGELFF. CDR3 in DNA: TGTGCCAGCAGCTTAGTTGGACAGGGAGGAGAGACCGGGGAGCTGTTTTTT. The chain recombines TRBV7-8 with TRBJ2-2; 8 nucleotides align to TRBD1. There are 17 residues in the CDR3. With V trimmed by 1 base and J by 5 bases, 9 bases remained unmatched. Germline-derived CDR1 and CDR2 are SGHVS and FQNEAQ.

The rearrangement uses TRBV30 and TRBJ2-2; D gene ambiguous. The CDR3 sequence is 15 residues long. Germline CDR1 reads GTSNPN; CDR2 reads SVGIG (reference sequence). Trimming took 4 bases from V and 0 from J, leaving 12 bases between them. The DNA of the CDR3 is TGTGCCTGGAATATGGCGGCCGCGAACACCGGGGAGCTGTTTTTT. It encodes CAWNMAAANTGELFF.

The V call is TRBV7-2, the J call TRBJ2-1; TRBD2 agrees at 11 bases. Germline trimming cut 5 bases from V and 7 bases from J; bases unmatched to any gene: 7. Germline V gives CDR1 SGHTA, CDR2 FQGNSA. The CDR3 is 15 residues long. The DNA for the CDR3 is TGTGCCAGCAGCATCGTGGCTAGCGGGAGGAATGAGCAGTTCTTC. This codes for CASSIVASGRNEQFF.

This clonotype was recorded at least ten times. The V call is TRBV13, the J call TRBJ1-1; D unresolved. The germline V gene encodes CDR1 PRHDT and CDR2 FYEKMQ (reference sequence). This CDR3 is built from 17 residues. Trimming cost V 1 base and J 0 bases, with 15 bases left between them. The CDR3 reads CASSLAQRFSVNTEAFF. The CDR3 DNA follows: TGTGCCAGCAGCTTAGCCCAGCGTTTCTCAGTGAACACTGAAGCTTTCTTT.

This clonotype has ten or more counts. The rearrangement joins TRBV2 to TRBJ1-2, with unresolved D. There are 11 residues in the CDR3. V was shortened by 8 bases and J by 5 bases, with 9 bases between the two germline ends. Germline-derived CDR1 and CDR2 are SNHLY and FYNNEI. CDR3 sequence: CASRAAYGYTF. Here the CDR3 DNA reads TGTGCCAGCCGGGCGGCTTATGGCTACACCTTC. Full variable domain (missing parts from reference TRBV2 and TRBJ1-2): EPEVTQTPSHQVTQMGQEVILRCVPISNHLYFYWYRQILGQKVEFLVSFYNNEISEKSEIFDDQFSVERPDGSNFTLKIRSTKLEDSAMYFCASRAAYGYTFGSGTRLTVV.

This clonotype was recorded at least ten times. CDR3 bases: TGTGCCACCAGTGATTATGAGGGCTACGAGCAGTACTTC. Encoded protein: CATSDYEGYEQYF. This chain links TRBV24-1 with TRBJ2-7; possible D gene TRBD2, 5 bases. This CDR3 spans 13 amino acids. Germline lookup yields CDR1 KGHDR and CDR2 SFDVKD. V shed 2 bases and J shed 3 bases, with 7 bases lying between them.

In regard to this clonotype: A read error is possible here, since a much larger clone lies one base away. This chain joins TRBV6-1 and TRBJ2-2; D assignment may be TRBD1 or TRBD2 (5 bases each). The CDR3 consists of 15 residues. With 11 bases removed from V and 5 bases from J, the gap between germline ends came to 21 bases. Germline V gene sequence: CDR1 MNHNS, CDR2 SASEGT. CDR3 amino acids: CAGTPTGTTTGELFF. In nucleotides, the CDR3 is TGTGCCGGCACCCCCACCGGGACCACAACCGGGGAGCTGTTTTTT.

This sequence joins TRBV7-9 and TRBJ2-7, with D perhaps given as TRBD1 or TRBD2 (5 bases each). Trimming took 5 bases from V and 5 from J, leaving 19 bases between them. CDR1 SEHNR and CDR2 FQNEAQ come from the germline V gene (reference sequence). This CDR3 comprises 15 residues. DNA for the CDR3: TGTGCCAGCAGCCCATATCGGGGCAGGGTTGACGAGCAGTACTTC. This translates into CASSPYRGRVDEQYF.

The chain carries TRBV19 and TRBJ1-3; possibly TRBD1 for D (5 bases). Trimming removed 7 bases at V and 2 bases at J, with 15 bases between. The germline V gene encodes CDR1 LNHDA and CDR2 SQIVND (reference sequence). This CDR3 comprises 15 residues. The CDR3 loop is CASKGGRGTGNTIYF. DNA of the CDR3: TGTGCCAGTAAAGGCGGGAGGGGCACTGGAAACACCATATATTTT.

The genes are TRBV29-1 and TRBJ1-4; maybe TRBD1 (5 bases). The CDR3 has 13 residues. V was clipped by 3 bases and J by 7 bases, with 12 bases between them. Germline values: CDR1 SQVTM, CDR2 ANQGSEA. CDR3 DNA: TGCAGCGTTGAGGGGATGGGGGGTGAAAAACTGTTTTTT. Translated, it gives CSVEGMGGEKLFF.

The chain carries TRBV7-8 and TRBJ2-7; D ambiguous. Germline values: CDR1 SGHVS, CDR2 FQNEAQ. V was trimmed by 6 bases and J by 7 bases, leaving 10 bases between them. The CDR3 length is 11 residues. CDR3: CASSGDGEQYF. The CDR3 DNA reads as TGTGCCAGCAGTGGTGATGGGGAGCAGTACTTC.

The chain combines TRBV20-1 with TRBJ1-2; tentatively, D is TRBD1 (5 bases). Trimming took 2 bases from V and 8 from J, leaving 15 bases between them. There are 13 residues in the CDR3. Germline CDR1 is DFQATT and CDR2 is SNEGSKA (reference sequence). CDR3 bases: TGCAGTGCTAGAACGGGGGGGTTGCTAGGCTACACCTTC. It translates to CSARTGGLLGYTF.

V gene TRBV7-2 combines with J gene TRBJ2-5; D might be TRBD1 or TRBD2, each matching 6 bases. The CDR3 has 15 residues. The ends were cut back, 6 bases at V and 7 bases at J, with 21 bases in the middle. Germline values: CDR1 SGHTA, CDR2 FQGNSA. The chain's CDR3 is CASSYPGRGRWTQYF. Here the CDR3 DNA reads TGTGCCAGCAGTTACCCGGGTCGGGGGCGGTGGACCCAGTACTTC.

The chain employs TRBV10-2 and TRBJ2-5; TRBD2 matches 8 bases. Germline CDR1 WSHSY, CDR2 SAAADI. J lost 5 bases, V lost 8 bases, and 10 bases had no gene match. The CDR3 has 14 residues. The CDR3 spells CASQLADAAETQYF. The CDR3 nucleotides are TGCGCCAGCCAACTAGCGGATGCAGCGGAGACCCAGTACTTC.

The CDR3 sequence is CASSVGNGNNEQFF. CDR3 nucleotide sequence: TGTGCCAGCAGCGTAGGGAACGGAAACAATGAGCAGTTCTTC. V and J are TRBV9 and TRBJ2-1, with D unresolved. The V gene's germline CDR1 is SGDLS and CDR2 YYNGEE. Trimming took 0 bases from V and 5 from J, leaving 9 bases between them. The CDR3 totals 14 residues.

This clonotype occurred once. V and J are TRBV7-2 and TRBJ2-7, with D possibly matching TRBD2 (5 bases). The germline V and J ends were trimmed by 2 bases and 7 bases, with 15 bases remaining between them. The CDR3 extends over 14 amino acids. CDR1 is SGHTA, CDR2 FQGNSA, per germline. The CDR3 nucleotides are TGTGCCAGCAGCTTACTAGGACTTTACAATGAGCAGTACTTC. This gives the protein CASSLLGLYNEQYF. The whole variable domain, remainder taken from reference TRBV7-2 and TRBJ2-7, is GAGVSQSPSNKVTEKGKDVELRCDPISGHTALYWYRQSLGQGLEFLIYFQGNSAPDKSGLPSDRFSAERTGGSVSTLTIQRTQQEDSAVYLCASSLLGLYNEQYFGPGTRLTVT.

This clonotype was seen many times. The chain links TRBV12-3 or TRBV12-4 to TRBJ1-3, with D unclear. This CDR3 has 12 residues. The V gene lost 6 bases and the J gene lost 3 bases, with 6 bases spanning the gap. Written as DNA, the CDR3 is TGTGCCAGCAGCTCAGATGGAAACACCATATATTTT. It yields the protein CASSSDGNTIYF.